This TCR beta chain was captured in a study of shared clonotypes between healthy human individuals. At the level of the study: The cohort comprised a couple of women and three men. Their ages spanned 18 to 49 years.

Broader study findings: In contrast to clonotypes shared by all four donors, non-shared clonotypes had lower generation probabilities. Sequencing depth was expected to influence donor clonotype sharing. Collection of samples was limited to blood; tissue repertoires likely differ.

In regard to this clone: Its antigen is unidentified.

The assay was immunoSEQ multiplex PCR, and TCRdb's table has in-frame clones only and misses some. This table has some 2.4 million clones, 93% appearing once. V was pared by 4 bases and J by 6 bases, with 16 bases between. The CDR3 length is 14 residues. In germline, CDR1 is SGHRS, CDR2 YFSETQ. This TCR was recovered from a man in his late teens or twenties in good health. Some clones in this sample may be carry-over from other donors' samples. V and J are TRBV5-1 and TRBJ1-2; D unclear. The sequencing sample was made of naive CD4+ T cells from PBMCs. Subset described: CD45RA+ positively selected. Here the CDR3 reads CASSRGRTVDGYTF. The CDR3 DNA follows: TGCGCCAGCAGCCGAGGACGGACCGTTGATGGCTACACCTTC. Supplemented by reference TRBV5-1 and TRBJ1-2, the full variable domain reads KAGVTQTPRYLIKTRGQQVTLSCSPISGHRSVSWYQQTPGQGLQFLFEYFSETQRNKGNFPGRFSGRQFSNSRSEMNVSTLELGDSALYLCASSRGRTVDGYTFGSGTRLTVV.